This T cell receptor (beta chain) was observed in a study of cytomegalovirus exposure and HLA in healthy donors. The V end lost 0 bases, the J end lost 6 bases, and 9 bases lay between the germline ends. The CDR3 is made up of 13 amino acids. Germline CDR1 is WSHSY and CDR2 is SAAADI. The PCR contained 60 Vbeta and 13 Jbeta primers. The protocol was immunoSEQ multiplex PCR, while the TCRdb copy is restricted to in-frame clones and leaves out a portion. The table records about 160,000 clones, more than 65% of them present only once. This sequence originates from a man aged 25 to 40 in good health and CMV-seronegative. The sequenced sample consisted of PBMCs. The chain carries TRBV10-2 and TRBJ2-7; a possible D gene is TRBD2 (5 bases). Written as DNA, the CDR3 is TGCGCCAGCAGTGAGTCGCGGGTGTCCGAGCAGTACTTC. Its protein is CASSESRVSEQYF.